This T cell receptor beta chain was profiled in a study of graft-versus-host responses after intestinal transplantation. On the study more broadly: Grafts that recipients had were multivisceral, liver-intestinal, or isolated intestinal transplants. Induction using anti-thymocyte globulin, followed by tacrolimus and steroids for 3 to 4 years, was given to all recipients. Findings of the study overall: Recipient marrow contained GvH clones, some of which appeared first in ileum or blood. With peak circulating GvH clone levels came an association with early post-transplant HvG declines.

Lymphocytes (intraepithelial and lamina propria) were released by processing the graft tissue. This clone was counted between two and nine times. No antigen is known for it. The germline gives CDR1 MNHEY, CDR2 SVGAGI. Trimming cost V 7 bases and J 3 bases; bases outside gene matches: 9. The CDR3 consists of 15 residues. Clones were read by immunoSEQ multiplex PCR, and TCRdb kept only the in-frame ones, dropping some. Of 20,000 to 25,000 clones in the sample, roughly 79% are singletons; the top ten hold roughly 3%. The sample consisted of ileum tissue, taken 12 days after intestinal transplant. The source is a human patient who received an intestinal transplant, so some T cells may come from the graft donor. J is TRBJ2-1 and V is TRBV6-5, with TRBD1 matching over 7 bases. The CDR3 nucleotides are TGTGCCAGCAAAACGACAGGGTGGTTCTACAATGAGCAGTTCTTC. Protein product: CASKTTGWFYNEQFF.